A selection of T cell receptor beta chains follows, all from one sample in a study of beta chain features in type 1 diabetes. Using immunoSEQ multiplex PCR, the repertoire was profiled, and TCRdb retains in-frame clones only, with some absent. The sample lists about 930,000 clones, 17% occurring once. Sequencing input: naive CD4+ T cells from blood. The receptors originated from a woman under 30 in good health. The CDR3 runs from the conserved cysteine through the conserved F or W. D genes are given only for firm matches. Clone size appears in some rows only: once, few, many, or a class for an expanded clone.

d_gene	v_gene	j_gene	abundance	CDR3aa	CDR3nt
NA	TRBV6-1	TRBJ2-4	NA	CASSEAKKQYF	TGTGCCAGCAGTGAAGCAAAAAAACAGTACTTC
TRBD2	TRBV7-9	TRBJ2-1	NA	CASSLGTSGHNEQFF	TGTGCCAGCAGCTTAGGGACTAGCGGCCACAATGAGCAGTTCTTC
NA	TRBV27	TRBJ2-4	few	CASSSGRAKNIQYF	TGTGCCAGCAGTTCGGGCCGAGCCAAAAACATTCAGTACTTC
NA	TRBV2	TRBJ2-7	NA	CASSGGAGTTYEQYF	TGTGCCAGCAGTGGGGGGGCAGGGACGACCTACGAGCAGTACTTC
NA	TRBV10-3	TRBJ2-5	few	CAIRGLGELETQYF	TGTGCCATCAGGGGCCTAGGGGAGTTGGAGACCCAGTACTTC
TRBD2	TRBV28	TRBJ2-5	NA	CASSLGGKETQYF	TGTGCCAGCAGTTTGGGAGGGAAAGAGACCCAGTACTTC
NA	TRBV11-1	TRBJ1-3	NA	CASSQDSLGNTIYF	TGTGCCAGCAGCCAAGATAGTCTCGGAAACACCATATATTTT
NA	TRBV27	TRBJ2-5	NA	CASSAWGNQETQYF	TGTGCCAGCAGCGCTTGGGGGAACCAAGAGACCCAGTACTTC
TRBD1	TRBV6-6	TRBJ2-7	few	CASSRQGVDEQYF	TGTGCCAGCAGCAGACAGGGGGTCGACGAGCAGTACTTC
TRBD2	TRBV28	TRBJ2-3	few	CASSPSGRLTDTQYF	TGTGCCAGCAGCCCTAGCGGGAGGCTCACAGATACGCAGTATTTT
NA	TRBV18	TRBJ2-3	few	CASSPKGRLDTQYF	TGTGCCAGCTCACCGAAAGGCCGTTTAGATACGCAGTATTTT
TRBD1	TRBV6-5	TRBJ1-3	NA	CASSLTGVANTIYF	TGTGCCAGCAGCCTTACAGGGGTCGCAAACACCATATATTTT
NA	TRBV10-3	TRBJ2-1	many	CAISDQNEQFF	TGTGCCATCAGTGATCAAAACGAGCAGTTCTTC
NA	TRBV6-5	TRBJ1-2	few	CASSYQGLGFYYGYTF	TGTGCCAGCAGTTACCAAGGGTTGGGGTTTTACTATGGCTACACCTTC
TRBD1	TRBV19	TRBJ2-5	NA	CASGQGARLGVETQYF	TGTGCCAGTGGACAGGGGGCGCGTTTGGGCGTGGAGACCCAGTACTTC
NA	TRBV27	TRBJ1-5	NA	CASSWGADQPQHF	TGTGCCAGCAGTTGGGGGGCGGATCAGCCCCAGCATTTT
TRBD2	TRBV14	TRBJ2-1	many	CASSQGLGHSEQFF	TGTGCCAGCAGCCAGGGACTAGGCCATTCTGAGCAGTTCTTC
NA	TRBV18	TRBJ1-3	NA	CASSPAREPNTIYF	TGTGCCAGCTCACCAGCACGGGAACCAAACACCATATATTTT
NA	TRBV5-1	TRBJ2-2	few	CASSSQQGRGELFF	TGCGCCAGCAGCTCCCAACAGGGAAGAGGGGAGCTGTTTTTT
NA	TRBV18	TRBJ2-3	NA	CASSPPSSSDTQYF	TGTGCCAGCTCACCACCATCCAGCTCAGATACGCAGTATTTT
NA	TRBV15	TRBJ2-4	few	CATSRQGSAKNIQYF	TGTGCCACCAGCAGACAGGGGTCGGCCAAAAACATTCAGTACTTC
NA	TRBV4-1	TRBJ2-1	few	CASSQDLGVRYNEQFF	TGCGCCAGCAGCCAAGATCTGGGCGTTAGATACAATGAGCAGTTCTTC
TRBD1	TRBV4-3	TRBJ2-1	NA	CASSQDHPDRGNYNEQFF	TGCGCCAGCAGCCAAGATCACCCTGACAGGGGCAACTACAATGAGCAGTTCTTC
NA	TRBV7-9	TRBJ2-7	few	CASSDGRTSYEQYF	TGTGCCAGCAGCGATGGACGGACCTCCTACGAGCAGTACTTC
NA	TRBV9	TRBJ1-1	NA	CASSVALDTEAFF	TGTGCCAGCAGCGTAGCTTTGGACACTGAAGCTTTCTTT
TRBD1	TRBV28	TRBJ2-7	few	CASIQGNSYEQYF	TGTGCCAGTATACAGGGGAACTCCTACGAGCAGTACTTC
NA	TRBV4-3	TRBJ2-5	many	CASSRTIQETQYF	TGCGCCAGCAGCCGCACCATACAAGAGACCCAGTACTTC
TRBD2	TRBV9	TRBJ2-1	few	CASSVGLAGGPYEQFF	TGTGCCAGCAGCGTAGGACTAGCGGGAGGGCCGTATGAGCAGTTCTTC
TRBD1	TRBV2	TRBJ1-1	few	CASSGDRNTEAFF	TGTGCCAGCAGTGGGGACAGAAACACTGAAGCTTTCTTT
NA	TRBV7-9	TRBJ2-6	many	CASSSRALGSGANVLTF	TGTGCCAGCAGCTCCCGAGCTTTAGGTTCGGGGGCCAACGTCCTGACTTTC
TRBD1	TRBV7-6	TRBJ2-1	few	CASSFEGQGSYNEQFF	TGTGCCAGCAGCTTCGAGGGACAGGGTTCCTACAATGAGCAGTTCTTC
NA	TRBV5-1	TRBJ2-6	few	CASSLNPQHDPSGANVLTF	TGCGCCAGCAGCTTGAACCCCCAGCATGACCCTTCTGGGGCCAACGTCCTGACTTTC
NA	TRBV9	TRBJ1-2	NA	CASSGNRVNYGYTF	TGTGCCAGCAGCGGTAACAGGGTTAACTATGGCTACACCTTC
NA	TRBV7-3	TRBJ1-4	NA	CASSLDEGTYEKLFF	TGTGCCAGCAGCTTAGATGAGGGGACGTATGAAAAACTGTTTTTT
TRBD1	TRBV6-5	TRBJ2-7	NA	CASRPRTGTYEQYF	TGTGCCAGCCGACCCAGGACAGGCACCTACGAGCAGTACTTC
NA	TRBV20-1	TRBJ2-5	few	CSASGEGTQYF	TGCAGTGCTAGTGGAGAGGGGACCCAGTACTTC
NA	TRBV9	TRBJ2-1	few	CASSVGREGEQFF	TGTGCCAGCAGCGTAGGCCGAGAGGGTGAGCAGTTCTTC
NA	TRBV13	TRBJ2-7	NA	CASQVYTSYEQYF	TGTGCCAGCCAAGTGTATACCTCCTACGAGCAGTACTTC
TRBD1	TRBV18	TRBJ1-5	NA	CASSLERDRYSNQPQHF	TGTGCCAGCTCACTCGAAAGGGACAGGTATAGCAATCAGCCCCAGCATTTT
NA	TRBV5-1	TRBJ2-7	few	CASSWTGIGPSYEQYF	TGCGCCAGCAGCTGGACGGGAATCGGGCCCTCCTACGAGCAGTACTTC
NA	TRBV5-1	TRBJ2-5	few	CASSLEYPGRETQYF	TGCGCCAGCAGCTTGGAGTACCCGGGGCGAGAGACCCAGTACTTC
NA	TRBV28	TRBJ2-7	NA	CASNPGVWGVSYEQYF	TGTGCCAGCAACCCCGGGGTCTGGGGGGTATCCTACGAGCAGTACTTC
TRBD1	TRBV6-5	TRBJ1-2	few	CASSPWTGGAYGYTF	TGTGCCAGCAGTCCGTGGACAGGGGGCGCCTATGGCTACACCTTC
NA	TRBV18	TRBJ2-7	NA	CASSQSRGNEQYF	TGTGCCAGCTCACAGTCCAGGGGTAACGAGCAGTACTTC
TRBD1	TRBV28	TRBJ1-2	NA	CASSLAGTGNNYGYTF	TGTGCCAGCAGTTTAGCCGGGACAGGAAATAACTATGGCTACACCTTC
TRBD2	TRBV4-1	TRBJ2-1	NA	CASSQQGTSGSFYEQFF	TGCGCCAGCAGCCAACAAGGGACTAGCGGGAGTTTCTATGAGCAGTTCTTC
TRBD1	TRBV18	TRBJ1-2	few	CASSQDRETAGVGGYTF	TGTGCCAGCTCACAGGACAGGGAGACCGCCGGCGTAGGTGGCTACACCTTC
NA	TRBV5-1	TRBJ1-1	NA	CASSLTRGDTEAFF	TGCGCCAGCAGCTTAACCAGAGGGGACACTGAAGCTTTCTTT
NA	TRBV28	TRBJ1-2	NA	CASTRGWSCTF	TGTGCCAGCACCAGGGGCTGGAGCTGCACCTTC
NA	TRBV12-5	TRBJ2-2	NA	CASGFVSGGELFF	TGTGCTAGTGGTTTTGTTTCTGGTGGGGAGCTGTTTTTT
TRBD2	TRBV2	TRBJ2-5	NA	CASSEFAGGKETQYF	TGTGCCAGCAGTGAATTTGCGGGAGGTAAAGAGACCCAGTACTTC
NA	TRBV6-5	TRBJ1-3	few	CASRRENTIYF	TGTGCCAGCAGGAGAGAAAACACCATATATTTT
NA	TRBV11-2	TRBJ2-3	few	CASSSLGDTQYF	TGTGCCAGCAGCTCCCTTGGAGATACGCAGTATTTT
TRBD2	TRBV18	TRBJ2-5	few	CASSPPGLAGAETQYF	TGTGCCAGCTCACCTCCGGGACTAGCGGGAGCCGAGACCCAGTACTTC
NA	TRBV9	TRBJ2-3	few	CASSVARRSTDTQYF	TGTGCCAGCAGCGTAGCTCGACGCAGCACAGATACGCAGTATTTT